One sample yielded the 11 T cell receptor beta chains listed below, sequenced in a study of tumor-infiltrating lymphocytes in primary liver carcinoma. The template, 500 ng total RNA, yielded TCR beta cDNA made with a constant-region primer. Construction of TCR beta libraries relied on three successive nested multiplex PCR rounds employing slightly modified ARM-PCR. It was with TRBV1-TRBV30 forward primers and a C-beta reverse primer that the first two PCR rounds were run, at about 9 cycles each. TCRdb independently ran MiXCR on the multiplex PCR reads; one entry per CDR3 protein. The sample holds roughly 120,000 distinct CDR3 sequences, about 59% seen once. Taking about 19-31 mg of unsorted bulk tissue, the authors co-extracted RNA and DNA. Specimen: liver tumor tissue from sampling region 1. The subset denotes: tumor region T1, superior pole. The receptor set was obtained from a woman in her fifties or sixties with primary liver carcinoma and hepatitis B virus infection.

The CDR3 protein is CSARDSGLATPAVRNEQFF. The CDR3 DNA reads as TGCAGTGCTAGAGATTCAGGTTTGGCTACCCCAGCTGTGAGGAATGAGCAGTTCTTC. The chain employs TRBV20-1 and TRBJ2-1; D is unclear. The V end was cut by 0 bases, the J end by 7 bases, with 28 bases between. The CDR3 is 19 residues long. Germline lookup yields CDR1 DFQATT and CDR2 SNEGSKA (reference sequence).

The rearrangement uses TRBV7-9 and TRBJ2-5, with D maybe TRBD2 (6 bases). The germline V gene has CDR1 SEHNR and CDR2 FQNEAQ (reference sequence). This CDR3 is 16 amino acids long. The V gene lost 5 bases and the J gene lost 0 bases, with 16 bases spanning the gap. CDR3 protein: CASSPRTSRNQETQYF. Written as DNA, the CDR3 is TGTGCCAGCAGCCCCCGTACTAGCAGGAACCAAGAGACCCAGTACTTC.

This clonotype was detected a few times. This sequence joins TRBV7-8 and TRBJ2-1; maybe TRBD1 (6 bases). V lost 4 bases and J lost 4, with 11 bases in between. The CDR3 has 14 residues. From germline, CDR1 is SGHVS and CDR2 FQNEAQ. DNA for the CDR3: TGTGCCAGCAGCTCTGGACAGAAATACAATGAGCAGTTCTTC. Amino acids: CASSSGQKYNEQFF.

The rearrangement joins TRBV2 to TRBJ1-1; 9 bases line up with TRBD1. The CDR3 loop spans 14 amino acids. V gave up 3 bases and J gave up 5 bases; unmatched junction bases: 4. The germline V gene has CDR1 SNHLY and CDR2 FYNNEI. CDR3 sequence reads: CASSDNRGRTEAFF. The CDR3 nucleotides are TGTGCCAGCAGTGATAACAGGGGGCGAACTGAAGCTTTCTTT.

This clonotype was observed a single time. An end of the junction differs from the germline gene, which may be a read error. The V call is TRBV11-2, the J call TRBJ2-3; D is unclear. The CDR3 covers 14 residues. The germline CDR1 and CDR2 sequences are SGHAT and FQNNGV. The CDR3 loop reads CPSSRQVVGDTQYF. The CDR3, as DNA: TGTCCCAGCAGCCGGCAGGTGGTAGGTGATACGCAGTATTTT.

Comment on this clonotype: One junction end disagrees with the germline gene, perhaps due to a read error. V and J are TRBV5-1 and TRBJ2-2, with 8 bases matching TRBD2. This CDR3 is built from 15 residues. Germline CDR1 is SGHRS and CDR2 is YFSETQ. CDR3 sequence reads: CASSSLAGNTEELFF. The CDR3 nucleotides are TGCGCCAGCAGCTCTCTAGCGGGCAACACCGAGGAGCTGTTTTTT.

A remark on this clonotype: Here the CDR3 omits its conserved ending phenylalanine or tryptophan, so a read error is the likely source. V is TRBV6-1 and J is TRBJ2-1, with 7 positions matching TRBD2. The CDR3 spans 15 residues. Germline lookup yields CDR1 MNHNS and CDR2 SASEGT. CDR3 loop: CASTLAGAPYNKQFL. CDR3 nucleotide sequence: TGTGCCAGCACCCTGGCGGGAGCCCCCTACAATAAGCAGTTCCTC.

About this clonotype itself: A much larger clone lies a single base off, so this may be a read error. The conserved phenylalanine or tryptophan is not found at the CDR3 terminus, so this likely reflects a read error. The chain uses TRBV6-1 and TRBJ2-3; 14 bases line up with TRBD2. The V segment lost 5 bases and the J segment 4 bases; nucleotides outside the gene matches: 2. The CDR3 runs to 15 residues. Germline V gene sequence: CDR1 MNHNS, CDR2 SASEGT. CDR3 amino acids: CASSKGLAGADTQYL. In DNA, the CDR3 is TGTGCCAGCAGTAAGGGACTAGCGGGAGCAGATACGCAGTATTTG.

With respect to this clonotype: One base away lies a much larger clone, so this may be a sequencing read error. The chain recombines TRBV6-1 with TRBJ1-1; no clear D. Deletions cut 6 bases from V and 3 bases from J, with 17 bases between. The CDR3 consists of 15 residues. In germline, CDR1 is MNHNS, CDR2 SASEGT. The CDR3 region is CASSQADGGYTEAFF. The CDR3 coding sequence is TGTGCCAGCAGCCAAGCGGATGGTGGGTACACTGAAGCTTTCTTT.

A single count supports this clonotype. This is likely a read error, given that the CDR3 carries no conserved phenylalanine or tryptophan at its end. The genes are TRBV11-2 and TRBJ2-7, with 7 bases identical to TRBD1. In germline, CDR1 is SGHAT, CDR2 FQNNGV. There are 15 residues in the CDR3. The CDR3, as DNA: TGTGCTAGCAGCTTAGTACAGGGGTCCACTTACGAGCAGTACCTC. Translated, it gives CASSLVQGSTYEQYL.

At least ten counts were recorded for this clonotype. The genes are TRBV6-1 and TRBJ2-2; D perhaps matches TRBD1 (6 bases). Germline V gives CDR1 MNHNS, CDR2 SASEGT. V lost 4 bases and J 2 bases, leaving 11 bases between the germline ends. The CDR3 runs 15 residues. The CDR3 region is CASSVTGTNTGELFF. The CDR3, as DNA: TGTGCCAGCAGTGTGACGGGGACAAACACCGGGGAGCTGTTTTTT.